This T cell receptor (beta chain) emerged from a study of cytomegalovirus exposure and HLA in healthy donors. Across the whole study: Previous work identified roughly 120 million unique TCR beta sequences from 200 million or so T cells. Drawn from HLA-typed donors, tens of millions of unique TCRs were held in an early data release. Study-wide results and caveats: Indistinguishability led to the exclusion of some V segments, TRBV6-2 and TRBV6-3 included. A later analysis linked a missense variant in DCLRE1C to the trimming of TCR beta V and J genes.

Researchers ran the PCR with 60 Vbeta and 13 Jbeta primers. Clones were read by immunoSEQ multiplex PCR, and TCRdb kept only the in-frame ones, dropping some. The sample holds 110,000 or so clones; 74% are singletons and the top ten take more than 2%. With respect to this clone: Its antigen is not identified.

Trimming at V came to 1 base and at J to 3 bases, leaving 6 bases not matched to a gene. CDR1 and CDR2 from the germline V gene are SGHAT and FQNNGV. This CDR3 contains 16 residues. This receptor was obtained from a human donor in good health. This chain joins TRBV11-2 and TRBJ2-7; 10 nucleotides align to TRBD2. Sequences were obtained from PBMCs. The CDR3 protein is CASSLGEASGGYEQYF. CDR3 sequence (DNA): TGTGCCAGCAGCTTAGGTGAGGCTAGCGGGGGCTACGAGCAGTACTTC.